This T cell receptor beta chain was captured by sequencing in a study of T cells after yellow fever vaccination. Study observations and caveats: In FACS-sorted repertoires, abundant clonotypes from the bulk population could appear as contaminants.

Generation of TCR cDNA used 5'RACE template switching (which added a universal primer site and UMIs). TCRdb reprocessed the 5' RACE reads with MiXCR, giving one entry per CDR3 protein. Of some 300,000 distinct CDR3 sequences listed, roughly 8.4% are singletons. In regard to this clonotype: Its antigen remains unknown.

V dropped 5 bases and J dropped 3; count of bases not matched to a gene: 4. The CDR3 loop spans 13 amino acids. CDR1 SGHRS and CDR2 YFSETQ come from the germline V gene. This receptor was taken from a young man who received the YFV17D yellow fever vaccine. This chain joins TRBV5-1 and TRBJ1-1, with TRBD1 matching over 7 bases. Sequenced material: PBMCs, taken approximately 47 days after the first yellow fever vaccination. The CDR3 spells CASRRGQYTEAFF. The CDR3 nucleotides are TGCGCCAGCAGGAGGGGACAGTACACTGAAGCTTTCTTT.